This T cell receptor beta chain was sequenced during a study of blood T cells in healthy people across ages. Germline V gives CDR1 MGHRA, CDR2 YSYEKL. The CDR3 has 12 residues. V was shortened by 3 bases and J by 6 bases, with 9 bases between the two germline ends. Then a second PCR, running roughly 7 to 12 cycles, was carried out with a sample-barcoded 5' primer and a J-beta primer mix. A minimum of 3 million CDR3-containing paired-end reads was obtained for each sample. TCRdb recomputed calls from the 5' RACE reads with MiXCR, one row per CDR3 protein. Here the sample spans some 1.6 million distinct CDR3 sequences, about 35% being singletons.

This chain links TRBV4-1 with TRBJ2-7; D is uncertain. The receptor comes from a woman aged 25-40 years in good health. Input material: blood. The CDR3 DNA reads TGCGCCAGCAGCCACGAAGGACCCGAGCAGTACTTC. The encoded protein is CASSHEGPEQYF.